The sequence of this TCR beta chain was determined in a study of OX40 agonist ivuxolimab in advanced cancers. Overall study context: All patients had ivuxolimab intravenously every 2 weeks at 0.01 to 10 mg/kg.

Exclusion applied to patients with autoimmune disease history or systemic immunosuppression. Trimming took 1 base from V and 5 from J, leaving 11 bases between them. CDR1 MGHDK and CDR2 SYGVNS come from the germline V gene. The CDR3 is made up of 15 amino acids. Generated by immunoSEQ multiplex PCR, the TCRdb table keeps only in-frame clones and is missing some. There are 35,000 to 50,000 clones in the sample; about 88% occur only once, and around 12% lies in the top ten. The source of this sequence is an adult with an advanced solid tumor such as melanoma, head and neck, liver or kidney cancer. The material sequenced was CD4+ or CD8+ T cells sorted from blood, taken in a trial of the OX40 agonist ivuxolimab. The J gene is TRBJ1-4, the V gene TRBV25-1; tentative D call: TRBD1 (5 bases). CDR3 DNA: TGTGCCAGCAGTGAATTTAGGCCAGGGAATGAAAAACTGTTTTTT. Amino acid sequence: CASSEFRPGNEKLFF.